These T cell receptor beta chains were read from a single sample in a study of blood T cell repertoires in COVID-19. Only in-frame clones appear in the TCRdb table, and some are missing; sequencing was by immunoSEQ multiplex PCR. The table shows over 150,000 clones, with approximately 90% occurring only once. Input material: peripheral blood. The receptors were sampled from a man in his forties or fifties with acute or convalescent COVID-19. The CDR3 runs from the conserved cysteine through the conserved F or W. D genes are given only for firm matches. Part of the rows lack a size; the others show once, few, many or a class for expanded clones.

>-|TRBV5-4|-|TRBJ2-1
CASSDDNPSYNEQFF
TGTGCCAGCAGCGACGACAACCCCTCCTACAATGAGCAGTTCTTC
>-|TRBV28|TRBD1|TRBJ2-7
CASSTKKGAQYSYEQYF
TGTGCCAGCAGTACCAAGAAGGGGGCCCAGTACTCCTACGAGCAGTACTTC
>once|TRBV11-2|-|TRBJ1-2
CASSLGQSYGYTF
TGTGCCAGCAGCTTAGGACAGTCCTATGGCTACACCTTC
>few|TRBV5-5|TRBD1|TRBJ1-6
CASSLEDRVRSPLHF
TGTGCCAGCAGCTTGGAGGACAGGGTTCGTTCACCCCTCCACTTT
>-|TRBV6-6|TRBD1|TRBJ1-4
CASSYTDRGVDEKLFF
TGTGCCAGCAGTTACACGGACAGGGGCGTGGATGAAAAACTGTTTTTT
>-|TRBV5-1|TRBD1|TRBJ1-2
CASSLGQGLLGYTF
TGCGCCAGCAGCCTGGGACAGGGGTTACTCGGCTACACCTTC
>-|TRBV28|-|TRBJ2-2
CASSLFTDTGELFF
TGTGCCAGCAGTTTATTCACGGACACCGGGGAGCTGTTTTTT
>-|TRBV6-5|-|TRBJ2-3
CASRRDSRFPDTQYF
TGTGCCAGCAGGCGGGACAGTAGATTTCCAGATACGCAGTATTTT
>once|TRBV5-1|TRBD1|TRBJ2-3
CASSRTGRTDTQYF
TGCGCCAGCAGTCGGACAGGGAGAACAGATACGCAGTATTTT
>-|TRBV5-6|-|TRBJ2-4
CASSFNRVGKNIQYF
TGTGCCAGCAGCTTCAACAGGGTGGGCAAAAACATTCAGTACTTC
>once|TRBV7-8|-|TRBJ2-3
CASSFKRPRTDTQYF
TGTGCCAGCAGCTTCAAGAGGCCCCGGACAGATACGCAGTATTTT
>-|TRBV7-6|TRBD1|TRBJ1-1
CASSLGSRGKATEAFF
TGTGCCAGCAGCTTAGGTAGCAGGGGGAAGGCCACTGAAGCTTTCTTT
>-|TRBV7-2|-|TRBJ2-2
CASSLGGRLMGELFF
TGTGCCAGCAGCTTAGGGGGCAGATTAATGGGGGAGCTGTTTTTT
>-|TRBV27|-|TRBJ2-2
CASGVRVRTRPFEQGNTGELFF
TGTGCCAGCGGAGTTAGGGTGAGGACACGACCGTTCGAACAGGGGAACACCGGGGAGCTGTTTTTT
>-|TRBV6-5|-|TRBJ2-5
CASSYRHRVETQYF
TGTGCCAGCAGTTACCGACACAGGGTAGAGACCCAGTACTTC
>-|TRBV4-1|-|TRBJ2-7
CASSPAFGGSYEQYF
TGCGCCAGCAGCCCCGCATTCGGGGGTTCCTACGAGCAGTACTTC
>-|TRBV7-2|TRBD1|TRBJ1-3
CASSETGVGNTIYF
TGTGCCAGCAGCGAAACAGGGGTTGGAAACACCATATATTTT
>once|TRBV28|-|TRBJ2-5
CASSSAGETQYF
TGTGCCAGCAGTTCGGCGGGGGAGACCCAGTACTTC
>-|TRBV2|TRBD2|TRBJ2-5
CASSTSGGAETQYF
TGTGCCAGCAGCACTAGCGGGGGGGCAGAGACCCAGTACTTC
>-|TRBV12-3/TRBV12-4|-|TRBJ1-1
CASSRLTEAFF
TGTGCCAGCAGCCGCCTAACTGAAGCTTTCTTT
>-|TRBV12-5|-|TRBJ2-5
CASGPGGRGETQYF
TGTGCTAGTGGTCCCGGGGGGCGGGGAGAGACCCAGTACTTC
>-|TRBV7-6|TRBD1|TRBJ2-7
CASSLGQGETYEQYF
TGTGCCAGCAGCTTAGGACAGGGAGAAACCTACGAGCAGTACTTC
>few|TRBV7-9|-|TRBJ2-5
CASSTKGVQETQYF
TGTGCCAGCAGCACTAAGGGGGTGCAAGAGACCCAGTACTTC
>-|TRBV4-1|TRBD1|TRBJ1-5
CASSQFPGQGALNQPQHF
TGCGCCAGCAGCCAGTTTCCGGGACAGGGGGCCCTCAATCAGCCCCAGCATTTT
>-|TRBV9|TRBD2|TRBJ2-5
CASSVALAGPQETQYF
TGTGCCAGCAGCGTAGCCCTAGCGGGTCCCCAAGAGACCCAGTACTTC
>-|TRBV18|TRBD2|TRBJ2-1
CASSQGLAEYNEQFF
TGTGCCAGCTCTCAGGGACTAGCGGAATACAATGAGCAGTTCTTC
>-|TRBV5-4|-|TRBJ2-3
CASSPGDRGTDTQYF
TGTGCCAGCAGCCCAGGAGACAGAGGCACAGATACGCAGTATTTT
>-|TRBV6-5|-|TRBJ2-5
CAMGAGLIFQETQYF
TGTGCCATGGGAGCGGGTCTCATATTCCAAGAGACCCAGTACTTC
>once|TRBV7-3|TRBD1|TRBJ2-4
CASSPGPDRKGNIQYF
TGTGCCAGCAGCCCAGGCCCGGACAGGAAGGGAAACATTCAGTACTTC
>-|TRBV11-2|-|TRBJ2-6
CASRSSYSSGANVLTF
TGTGCCAGCAGGTCTTCCTACTCCTCTGGGGCCAACGTCCTGACTTTC
>-|TRBV5-4|TRBD1|TRBJ1-1
CASSLQGAHTEAFF
TGTGCCAGCAGCCTACAGGGGGCGCACACTGAAGCTTTCTTT
>once|TRBV4-3|TRBD2|TRBJ2-1
CASSQDRGGTSGSYNEQFF
TGCGCCAGCAGCCAAGATCGCGGGGGTACTAGCGGGTCCTACAATGAGCAGTTCTTC
>-|TRBV20-1|-|TRBJ2-7
CSASPAYEQYF
TGCAGTGCTAGTCCCGCCTACGAGCAGTACTTC
>-|TRBV21-1|-|TRBJ2-7
CASSNHPGQGRYEQYF
TGTGCCAGCAGCAACCACCCGGGACAGGGAAGATACGAGCAGTACTTC
>once|TRBV5-6|-|TRBJ1-2
CASSFRRGFNYGYTF
TGTGCCAGCAGCTTTCGCAGGGGATTTAACTATGGCTACACCTTC
>-|TRBV24-1|TRBD1|TRBJ2-2
CATSGTGPTGELFF
TGTGCCACCAGTGGGACAGGGCCCACCGGGGAGCTGTTTTTT
>-|TRBV5-1|TRBD1|TRBJ1-2
CASSTARTGGTIYGYTF
TGCGCCAGCAGCACCGCCAGAACAGGGGGAACCATCTATGGCTACACCTTC
>-|TRBV6-5|TRBD1|TRBJ1-1
CASSSTPGTGNTEAFF
TGTGCCAGCAGTTCCACCCCCGGGACAGGGAACACTGAAGCTTTCTTT
>-|TRBV6-5|TRBD1|TRBJ2-3
CASSMTGSLTDTQYF
TGTGCCAGCAGTATGACAGGGTCCCTCACAGATACGCAGTATTTT
>-|TRBV6-2/TRBV6-3|-|TRBJ1-2
CASSPAGGRSYGYTF
TGTGCCAGCAGCCCCGCTGGGGGCAGATCATATGGCTACACCTTC
>-|TRBV9|TRBD1|TRBJ2-1
CASSGAGGSYNEQFF
TGTGCCAGCAGCGGAGCAGGGGGCTCTTACAATGAGCAGTTCTTC
>-|TRBV6-4|TRBD1|TRBJ2-4
CASSDLRTGHSVAKNIQYF
TGTGCCAGCAGTGACCTGAGGACAGGGCATAGCGTAGCCAAAAACATTCAGTACTTC
>-|TRBV7-9|-|TRBJ1-2
CASSLDATLNYGYTF
TGTGCCAGCAGCCTAGATGCGACATTAAACTATGGCTACACCTTC
>-|TRBV7-2|TRBD1|TRBJ1-1
CASSLQGAMNTEAFF
TGTGCCAGCAGCCTACAGGGGGCAATGAACACTGAAGCTTTCTTT
>-|TRBV3-1/TRBV3-2|TRBD1|TRBJ1-2
CASSQWTGDYGYTF
TGTGCCAGCAGCCAGTGGACAGGGGACTATGGCTACACCTTC
>-|TRBV5-1|-|TRBJ1-1
CASSFLGGQEAFF
TGCGCCAGCAGCTTCCTCGGGGGGCAGGAAGCTTTCTTT
>once|TRBV29-1|TRBD1|TRBJ1-1
CSVDAGGASTEAFF
TGCAGCGTTGATGCAGGGGGCGCGAGCACTGAAGCTTTCTTT
>-|TRBV6-5|TRBD2|TRBJ2-5
CASSYGLGEETQYF
TGTGCCAGCAGTTACGGACTAGGCGAAGAGACCCAGTACTTC
>few|TRBV2|-|TRBJ1-2
CASSDSGKNYGYTF
TGTGCCAGCAGTGATTCGGGGAAAAACTATGGCTACACCTTC
>-|TRBV19|TRBD2|TRBJ2-3
CASEAGDTDTQYF
TGTGCCAGTGAAGCGGGGGACACAGATACGCAGTATTTT
>-|TRBV19|-|TRBJ1-6
CASRESGVNSPLHF
TGTGCCAGTAGGGAAAGCGGCGTAAATTCACCCCTCCACTTT
>-|TRBV4-1|TRBD2|TRBJ2-7
CASSQVGLAGTYEQYF
TGCGCCAGCAGCCAAGTTGGATTAGCGGGGACCTACGAGCAGTACTTC
>-|TRBV6-5|-|TRBJ1-1
CASGKGVLNTEAFF
TGTGCCAGCGGGAAGGGGGTCTTGAACACTGAAGCTTTCTTT
>-|TRBV20-1|-|TRBJ2-7
CSASTSSQQYF
TGCAGTGCCTCCACTTCCTCCCAGCAGTACTTC
>-|TRBV4-1|-|TRBJ1-2
CASSQDWTGAPSYYGYTF
TGCGCCAGCAGCCAAGATTGGACGGGAGCCCCGTCGTACTATGGCTACACCTTC
>-|TRBV28|-|TRBJ1-5
CASSPHRGNQPQHF
TGTGCCAGCAGTCCTCACAGGGGCAATCAGCCCCAGCATTTT
>-|TRBV6-5|TRBD1|TRBJ1-2
CASSYSTGDLNYGYTF
TGTGCCAGCAGTTACTCGACAGGGGACTTAAACTATGGCTACACCTTC
>-|TRBV5-5|TRBD1|TRBJ2-5
CASSSIGTGGPQETQYF
TGTGCCAGCAGCTCGATCGGGACAGGGGGCCCCCAAGAGACCCAGTACTTC
>-|TRBV7-2|TRBD2|TRBJ2-2
CASSQRSRGGTGELFF
TGTGCCAGCAGCCAACGAAGCCGGGGGGGCACCGGGGAGCTGTTTTTT